This T cell receptor (beta chain) was sequenced for a study of T-cell memory formation after mild COVID-19. Across the whole study: Clusters were largely donor specific. Points from the study as a whole: Pre-infection memory carried some responding clones, suggesting that cross-reactive memory joined.

V shed 0 bases and J shed 0 bases, with 6 bases lying between them. The CDR3 loop spans 15 amino acids. From germline, CDR1 is SGHRS and CDR2 YFSETQ. As concerns this clonotype: The antigen is unknown.

TCRdb used MiXCR to reprocess the 5' RACE reads, holding one entry per CDR3 protein. The repertoire includes 190,000 or so distinct CDR3 sequences, 20% to 25% of them detected once, and roughly 23% sits in the top ten. The sequence derives from an adult woman who had mild COVID-19 (a few samples of this study predate the infection). Cell type and time point are not known. The specimen was PBMCs or a T cell subset sorted from them (not recorded which). The rearrangement joins TRBV5-1 to TRBJ1-4; the D gene is possibly TRBD1 (5 bases). CDR3 in amino acids: CASSLDRTTNEKLFF. CDR3 coding DNA: TGCGCCAGCAGCTTGGACAGGACAACTAATGAAAAACTGTTTTTT.